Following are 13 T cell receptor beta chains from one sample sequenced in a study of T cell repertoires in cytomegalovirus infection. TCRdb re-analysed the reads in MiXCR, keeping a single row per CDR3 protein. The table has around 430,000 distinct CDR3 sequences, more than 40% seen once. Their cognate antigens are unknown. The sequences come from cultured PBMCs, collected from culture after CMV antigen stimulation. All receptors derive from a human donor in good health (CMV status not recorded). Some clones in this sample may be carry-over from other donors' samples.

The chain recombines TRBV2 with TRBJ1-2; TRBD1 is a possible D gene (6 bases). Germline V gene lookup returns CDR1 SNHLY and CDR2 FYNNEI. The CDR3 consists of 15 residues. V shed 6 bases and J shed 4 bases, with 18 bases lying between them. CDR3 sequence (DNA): TGTGCCAGCAGCCCCCGGGGGGGCAGGGGCTATGGCTACACCTTC. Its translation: CASSPRGGRGYGYTF.

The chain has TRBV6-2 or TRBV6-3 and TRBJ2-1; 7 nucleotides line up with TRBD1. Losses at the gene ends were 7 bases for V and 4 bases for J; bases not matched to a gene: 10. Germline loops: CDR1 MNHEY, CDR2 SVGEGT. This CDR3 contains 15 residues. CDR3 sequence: CASTGGVWKYNEQFF. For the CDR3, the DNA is TGTGCCAGCACAGGGGGAGTGTGGAAATACAATGAGCAGTTCTTC.

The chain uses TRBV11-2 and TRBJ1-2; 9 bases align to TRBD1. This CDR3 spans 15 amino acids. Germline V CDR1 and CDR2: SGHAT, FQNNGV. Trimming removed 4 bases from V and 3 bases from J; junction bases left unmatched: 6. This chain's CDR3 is CASSSGQGVDYGYTF. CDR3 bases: TGTGCCAGCAGCTCGGGACAGGGCGTGGACTATGGCTACACCTTC. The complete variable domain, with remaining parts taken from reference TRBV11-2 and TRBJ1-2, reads EAGVAQSPRYKIIEKRQSVAFWCNPISGHATLYWYQQILGQGPKLLIQFQNNGVVDDSQLPKDRFSAERLKGVDSTLKIQPAKLEDSAVYLCASSSGQGVDYGYTFGSGTRLTVV.

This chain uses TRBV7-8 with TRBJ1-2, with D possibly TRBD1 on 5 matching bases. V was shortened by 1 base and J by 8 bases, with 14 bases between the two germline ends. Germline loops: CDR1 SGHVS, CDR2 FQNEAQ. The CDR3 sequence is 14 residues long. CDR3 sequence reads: CASSLEAGIGGYTF. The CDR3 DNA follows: TGTGCCAGCAGCTTAGAGGCAGGGATTGGCGGCTACACCTTC.

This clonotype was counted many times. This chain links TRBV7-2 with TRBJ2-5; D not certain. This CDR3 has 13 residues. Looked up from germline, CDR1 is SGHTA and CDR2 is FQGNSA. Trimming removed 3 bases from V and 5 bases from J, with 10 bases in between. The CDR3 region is CASSFGSGETQYF. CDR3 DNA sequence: TGTGCCAGCAGCTTCGGGTCGGGTGAGACCCAGTACTTC.

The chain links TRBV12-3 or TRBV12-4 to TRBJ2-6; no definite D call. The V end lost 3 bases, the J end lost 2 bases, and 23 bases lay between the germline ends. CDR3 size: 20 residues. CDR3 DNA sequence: TGTGCCAGCAGTTTCTGGTACGACCCAGGCTCGATCCCTGGGGCCAACGTCCTGACTTTC. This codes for CASSFWYDPGSIPGANVLTF.

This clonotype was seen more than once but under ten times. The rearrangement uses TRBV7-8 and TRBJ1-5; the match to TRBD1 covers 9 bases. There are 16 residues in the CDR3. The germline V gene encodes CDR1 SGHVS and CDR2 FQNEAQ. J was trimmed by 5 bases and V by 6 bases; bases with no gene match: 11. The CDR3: CASSSQGQGSHQPQHF. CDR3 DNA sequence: TGTGCCAGCAGTTCCCAAGGACAGGGGAGCCATCAGCCCCAGCATTTT.

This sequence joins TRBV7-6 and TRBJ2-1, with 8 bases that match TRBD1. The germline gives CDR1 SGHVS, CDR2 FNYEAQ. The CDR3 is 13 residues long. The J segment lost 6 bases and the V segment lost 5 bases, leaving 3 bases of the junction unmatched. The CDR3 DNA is TGTGCCAGCAGCCAGGGGGCCAGCAATGAGCAGTTCTTC. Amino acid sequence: CASSQGASNEQFF.

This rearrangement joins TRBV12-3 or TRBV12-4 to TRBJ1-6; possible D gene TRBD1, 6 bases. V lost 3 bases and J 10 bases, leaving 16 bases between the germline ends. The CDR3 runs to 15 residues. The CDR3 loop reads CASSLAVGGGSPLHF. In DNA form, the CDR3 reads TGTGCCAGCAGTTTGGCGGTGGGTGGGGGCTCACCCCTCCACTTT.

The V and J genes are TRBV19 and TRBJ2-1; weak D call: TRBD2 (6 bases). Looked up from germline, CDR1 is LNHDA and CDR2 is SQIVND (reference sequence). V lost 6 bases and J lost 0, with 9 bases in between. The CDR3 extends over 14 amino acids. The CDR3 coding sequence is TGTGCCAGTAGGTGGCGGGGCTCCTACAATGAGCAGTTCTTC. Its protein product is CASRWRGSYNEQFF. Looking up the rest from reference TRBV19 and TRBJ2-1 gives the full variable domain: DGGITQSPKYLFRKEGQNVTLSCEQNLNHDAMYWYRQDPGQGLRLIYYSQIVNDFQKGDIAEGYSVSREKKESFPLTVTSAQKNPTAFYLCASRWRGSYNEQFFGPGTRLTVL.

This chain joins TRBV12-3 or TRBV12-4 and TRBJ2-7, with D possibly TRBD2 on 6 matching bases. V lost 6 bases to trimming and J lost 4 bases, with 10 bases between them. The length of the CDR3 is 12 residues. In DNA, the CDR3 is TGTGCCAGCAGGGGACTCGAGTACGAGCAGTACTTC. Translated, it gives CASRGLEYEQYF.

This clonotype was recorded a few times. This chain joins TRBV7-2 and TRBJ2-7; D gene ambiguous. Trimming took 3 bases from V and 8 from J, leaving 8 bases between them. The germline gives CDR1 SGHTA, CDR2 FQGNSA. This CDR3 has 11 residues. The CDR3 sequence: CASSLSSQQYF. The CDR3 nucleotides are TGTGCCAGCAGCTTGTCTTCCCAGCAGTACTTC. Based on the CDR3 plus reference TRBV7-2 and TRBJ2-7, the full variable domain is GAGVSQSPSNKVTEKGKDVELRCDPISGHTALYWYRQSLGQGLEFLIYFQGNSAPDKSGLPSDRFSAERTGGSVSTLTIQRTQQEDSAVYLCASSLSSQQYFGPGTRLTVT.

The CDR3 loop reads CASSVTSGSSADTQYF. In DNA form, the CDR3 reads TGTGCCAGCAGCGTAACTAGCGGGAGTAGCGCAGATACGCAGTATTTT. V gene TRBV9 combines with J gene TRBJ2-3; 11 bases map to TRBD2. Germline loops: CDR1 SGDLS, CDR2 YYNGEE. The CDR3 length is 16 residues. Trimming cost V 1 base and J 4 bases; bases outside gene matches: 5.